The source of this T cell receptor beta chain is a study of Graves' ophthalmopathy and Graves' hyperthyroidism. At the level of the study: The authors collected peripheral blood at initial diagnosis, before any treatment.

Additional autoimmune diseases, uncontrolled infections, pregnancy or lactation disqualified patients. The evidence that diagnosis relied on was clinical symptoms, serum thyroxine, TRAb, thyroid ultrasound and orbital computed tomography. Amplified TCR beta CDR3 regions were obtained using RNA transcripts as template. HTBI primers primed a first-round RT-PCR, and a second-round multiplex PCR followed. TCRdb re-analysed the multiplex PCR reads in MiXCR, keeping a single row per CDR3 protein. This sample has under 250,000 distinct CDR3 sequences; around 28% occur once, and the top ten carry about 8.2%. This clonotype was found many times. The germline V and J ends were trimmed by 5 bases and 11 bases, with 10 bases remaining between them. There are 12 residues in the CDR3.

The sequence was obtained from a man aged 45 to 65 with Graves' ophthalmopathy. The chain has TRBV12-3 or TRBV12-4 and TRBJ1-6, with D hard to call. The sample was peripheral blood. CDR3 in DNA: TGTGCCAGCAGTGGTGACCGCGCACCCCTCCACTTT. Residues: CASSGDRAPLHF.